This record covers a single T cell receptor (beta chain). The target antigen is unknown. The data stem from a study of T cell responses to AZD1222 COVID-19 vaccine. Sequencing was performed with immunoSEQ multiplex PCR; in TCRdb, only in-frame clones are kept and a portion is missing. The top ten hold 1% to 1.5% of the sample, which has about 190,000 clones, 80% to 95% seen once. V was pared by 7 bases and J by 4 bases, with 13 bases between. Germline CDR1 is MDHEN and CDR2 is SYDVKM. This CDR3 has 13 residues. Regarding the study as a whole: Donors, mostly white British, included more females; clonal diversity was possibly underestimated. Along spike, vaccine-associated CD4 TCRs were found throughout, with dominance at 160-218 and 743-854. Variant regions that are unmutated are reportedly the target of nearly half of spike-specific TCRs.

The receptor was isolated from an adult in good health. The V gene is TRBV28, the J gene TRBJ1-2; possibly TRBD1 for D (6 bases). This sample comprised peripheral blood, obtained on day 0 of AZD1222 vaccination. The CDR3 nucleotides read TGTGCCAGCAAGAACAGGGTCCGCTATGGCTACACCTTC. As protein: CASKNRVRYGYTF.